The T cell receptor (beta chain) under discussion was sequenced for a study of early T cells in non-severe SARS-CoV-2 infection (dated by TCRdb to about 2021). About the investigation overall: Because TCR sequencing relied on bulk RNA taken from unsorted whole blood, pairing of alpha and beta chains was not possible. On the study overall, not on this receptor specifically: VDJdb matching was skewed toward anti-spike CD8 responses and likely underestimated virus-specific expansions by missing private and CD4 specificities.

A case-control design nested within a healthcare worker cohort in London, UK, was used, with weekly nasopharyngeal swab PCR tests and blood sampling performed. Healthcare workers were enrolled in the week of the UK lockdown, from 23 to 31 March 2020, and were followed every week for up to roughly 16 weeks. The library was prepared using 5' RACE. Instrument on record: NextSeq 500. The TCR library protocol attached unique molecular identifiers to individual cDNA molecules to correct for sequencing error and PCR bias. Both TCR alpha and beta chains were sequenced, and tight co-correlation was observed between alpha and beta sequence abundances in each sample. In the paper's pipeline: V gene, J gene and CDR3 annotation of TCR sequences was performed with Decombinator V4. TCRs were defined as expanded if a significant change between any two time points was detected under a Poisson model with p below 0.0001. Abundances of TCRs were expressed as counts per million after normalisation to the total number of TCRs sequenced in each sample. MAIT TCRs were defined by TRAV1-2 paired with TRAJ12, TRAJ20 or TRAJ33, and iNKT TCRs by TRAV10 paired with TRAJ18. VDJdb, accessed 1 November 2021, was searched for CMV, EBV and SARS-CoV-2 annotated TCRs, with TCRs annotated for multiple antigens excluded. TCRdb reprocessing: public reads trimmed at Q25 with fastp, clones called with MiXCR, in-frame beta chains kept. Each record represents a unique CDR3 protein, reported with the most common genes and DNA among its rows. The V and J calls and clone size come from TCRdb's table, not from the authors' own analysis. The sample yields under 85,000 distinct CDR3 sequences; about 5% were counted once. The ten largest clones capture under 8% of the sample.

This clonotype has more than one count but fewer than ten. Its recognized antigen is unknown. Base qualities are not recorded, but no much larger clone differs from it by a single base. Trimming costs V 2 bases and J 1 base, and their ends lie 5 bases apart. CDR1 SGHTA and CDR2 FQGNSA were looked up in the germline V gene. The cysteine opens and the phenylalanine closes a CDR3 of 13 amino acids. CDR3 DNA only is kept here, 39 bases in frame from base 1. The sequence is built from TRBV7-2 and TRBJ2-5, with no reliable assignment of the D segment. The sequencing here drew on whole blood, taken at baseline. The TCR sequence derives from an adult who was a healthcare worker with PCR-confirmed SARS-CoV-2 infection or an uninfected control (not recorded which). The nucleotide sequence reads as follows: TGTGCCAGCAGCTTACGTGCCCAAGAGACCCAGTACTTC. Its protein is CASSLRAQETQYF.